A single sample gave rise to the 15 T cell receptor beta chains below, sequenced in a study of vaccination and CD4 T cells after COVID-19. Treatment specified: approximately 9-day PBMC culture with coronavirus spike peptide pools or control peptides (ViraFEST assay). Sequencing of DNA taken from cultured CD4+ T cells relied on the Oncomine TCR Beta short-read assay. TCRdb called the PCR reads again in MiXCR, with one record for every CDR3 protein. The data contain about 20,000 distinct CDR3 sequences, around half of them singletons. Their specific antigens are unknown. The input for sequencing was CD4+ T cells from blood, cultured in vitro, taken before SARS-CoV-2 vaccination. The source of these receptors is a human donor who had recovered from COVID-19.

This clonotype was seen once. This sequence joins TRBV6-2 or TRBV6-3 and TRBJ2-6; 7 positions agree with TRBD1. The V segment lost 6 bases and the J segment 2 bases; nucleotides outside the gene matches: 7. CDR3 length: 16 residues. Germline CDR1 reads MNHEY; CDR2 reads SVGEGT. The CDR3 nucleotides are TGTGCCAGCAGATTCACTCAGGGGGCTGGGGCCAACGTCCTGACTTTC. This encodes CASRFTQGAGANVLTF.

This clonotype was recorded a few times. The chain joins TRBV19 to TRBJ1-5; 12 bases line up with TRBD1. Germline values: CDR1 LNHDA, CDR2 SQIVND (reference sequence). CDR3 size: 16 residues. The J segment lost 7 bases and the V segment lost 3 bases, leaving 7 bases of the junction unmatched. The CDR3 DNA is TGTGCCAGTAGTATTCCGGGACAGGGGGCGAGGCAGCCCCAGCATTTT. It translates to CASSIPGQGARQPQHF. Complete variable domain (other parts from reference TRBV19 and TRBJ1-5): DGGITQSPKYLFRKEGQNVTLSCEQNLNHDAMYWYRQDPGQGLRLIYYSQIVNDFQKGDIAEGYSVSREKKESFPLTVTSAQKNPTAFYLCASSIPGQGARQPQHFGDGTRLSIL.

The table lists this clonotype with a count of one. CDR3 nucleotide sequence: TGTGCCACCAGCAGCCCGGGACATTGGGAGACCCAGTACTTC. It specifies CATSSPGHWETQYF. The rearrangement links TRBV15 to TRBJ2-5; D perhaps matches TRBD1 (6 bases). The CDR3 is 14 amino acids. The germline V gene has CDR1 LNHNV and CDR2 YYDKDF (reference sequence). Trimming shortened V by 3 bases and J by 5 bases, and 13 bases separated the two germline ends.

In DNA form, the CDR3 reads TGTGCCAGCAGCGTGGGGACAGCAGACACTGAAGCTTTCTTT. This encodes CASSVGTADTEAFF. The chain is built from TRBV9 and TRBJ1-1; TRBD1 aligns across 7 bases. Losses at the gene ends were 2 bases for V and 3 bases for J; bases not matched to a gene: 4. CDR1 is SGDLS and CDR2 is YYNGEE in the germline V gene. CDR3 size: 14 residues.

This clonotype has more than one count but fewer than ten. The chain is built from TRBV27 and TRBJ1-5; D is unclear. With 8 bases removed from V and 6 bases from J, the gap between germline ends came to 11 bases. Per the germline V gene, CDR1 is MNHEY and CDR2 is SMNVEV (reference sequence). The CDR3 contains 12 residues. CDR3 DNA sequence: TGTGCCAGCGGCCGGGAGGGTCAGCCCCAGCATTTT. Translated, it gives CASGREGQPQHF.

This clonotype was seen only a few times. The chain joins TRBV10-1 to TRBJ2-1; TRBD2 might be the D (6 bases). V was clipped by 11 bases and J by 6 bases, with 11 bases between them. The CDR3 sequence is 11 residues long. The germline V gene has CDR1 WNHNN and CDR2 SYGVQD (reference sequence). CDR3 DNA: TGCGCCGGGGGGTTGGGCAATGAGCAGTTCTTC. Its translation is CAGGLGNEQFF.

A single count supports this clonotype. The rearrangement links TRBV27 to TRBJ2-3, with 14 bases that match TRBD2. The CDR3 spans 16 residues. After removal of 5 bases from V and 7 bases from J, the junction contained 8 bases not matched to a gene. CDR1 and CDR2 (germline): MNHEY, SMNVEV (reference sequence). CDR3 in DNA: TGTGCCAGCAGTCTCCGACTAGCGGGAGGGCCAAATACGCAGTATTTT. Its protein product is CASSLRLAGGPNTQYF.

This clonotype appeared a few times. The chain has TRBV7-2 and TRBJ1-1, with D hard to call. Trimming shortened V by 4 bases and J by 1 base, and 10 bases separated the two germline ends. The CDR3 is 14 amino acids. Germline V gene data show CDR1 as SGHTA and CDR2 as FQGNSA. The CDR3 region is CASSSSDKNTEAFF. Here the CDR3 DNA reads TGTGCCAGCAGCTCCTCAGACAAGAACACTGAAGCTTTCTTT.

This chain connects TRBV5-1 to TRBJ2-7; 7 bases line up with TRBD2. V trimming: 2 bases; J trimming: 4 bases; junction bases outside the gene matches: 6. Germline V CDR1 and CDR2: SGHRS, YFSETQ. The CDR3 covers 14 residues. CDR3 DNA: TGCGCCAGCAGCTTCGGTCAGGGAGGGTACGAGCAGTACTTC. Translation gives CASSFGQGGYEQYF.

This chain connects TRBV7-2 to TRBJ2-5, with D perhaps being TRBD1 or TRBD2 (5 bases each). Germline-derived CDR1 and CDR2 are SGHTA and FQGNSA. Deletions cut 3 bases from V and 4 bases from J, with 9 bases between. The CDR3 is 13 residues long. In DNA form, the CDR3 reads TGTGCCAGCAGCTTTGGGGGACCAGAGACCCAGTACTTC. The encoded protein is CASSFGGPETQYF. Filled out from reference TRBV7-2 and TRBJ2-5, the complete variable domain reads GAGVSQSPSNKVTEKGKDVELRCDPISGHTALYWYRQSLGQGLEFLIYFQGNSAPDKSGLPSDRFSAERTGGSVSTLTIQRTQQEDSAVYLCASSFGGPETQYFGPGTRLLVL.

V usage is TRBV7-2 and J usage is TRBJ2-2; no reliable D call. Between the trimmed V and J ends, which lost 2 bases and 2 bases, there was a span of 9 bases. CDR3 length: 15 amino acids. CDR1 SGHTA and CDR2 FQGNSA come from the germline V gene. The CDR3 coding sequence is TGTGCCAGCAGCTTAAACGGGCCCAACACCGGGGAGCTGTTTTTT. It codes for CASSLNGPNTGELFF.

This chain links TRBV20-1 with TRBJ1-5, with a possible D match to TRBD1 (6 bases). From germline, CDR1 is DFQATT and CDR2 SNEGSKA (reference sequence). V lost 0 bases and J lost 0, with 9 bases in between. CDR3 size: 15 residues. The CDR3 region is CSARDQGYSNQPQHF. As DNA, the CDR3 is TGCAGTGCTAGAGATCAGGGGTATAGCAATCAGCCCCAGCATTTT.

The rearrangement joins TRBV6-1 to TRBJ1-1, with TRBD1 as a possible D gene (6 bases). The V and J ends lost 5 bases and 6 bases respectively, with 16 bases between them. The germline V gene has CDR1 MNHNS and CDR2 SASEGT. The CDR3 sequence is 14 residues long. The CDR3 spells CASSTDRRRSEAFF. The CDR3 nucleotides read TGTGCCAGCAGTACCGACAGGAGACGATCTGAAGCTTTCTTT.

The V and J genes are TRBV7-9 and TRBJ1-3, with 9 bases aligning to TRBD1. Germline V gene data show CDR1 as SEHNR and CDR2 as FQNEAQ (reference sequence). The CDR3 sequence is 14 residues long. The J segment lost 4 bases and the V segment lost 8 bases, leaving 6 bases of the junction unmatched. The DNA of the CDR3 is TGTGCCAGCGTTTGGGACAGGGAAGGAAACACCATATATTTT. Translated: CASVWDREGNTIYF.

This clonotype came up a few times. The CDR3 here is CASSNRGPNTEAFF. CDR3 nucleotide sequence: TGTGCCAGCAGTAACAGGGGGCCAAACACTGAAGCTTTCTTT. This rearrangement joins TRBV6-1 to TRBJ1-1, with 9 bases aligning to TRBD1. Per the germline V gene, CDR1 is MNHNS and CDR2 is SASEGT. V lost 5 bases to trimming and J lost 2 bases; unmatched junction nucleotides: 3. The CDR3 is 14 residues long.